The 4 T cell receptor beta chains in this list originate from one sample, sequenced in a study of technical replicates of blood from a few donors. The method was immunoSEQ multiplex PCR; TCRdb's version includes in-frame clones alone and lacks a portion of them. The sample has 100,000 or so clones; 90% to 95% are singletons. The sample was T cells isolated from PBMCs. The receptor set was obtained from a human donor in good health.

This chain connects TRBV4-2 to TRBJ1-2; a possible D gene is TRBD1 (5 bases). V was shortened by 1 base and J by 4 bases, with 13 bases between the two germline ends. The CDR3 sequence is 15 residues long. The germline gives CDR1 LGHNA, CDR2 YNFKEQ. The CDR3, as DNA: TGTGCCAGCAGCCAAGGGGGAGGGGCGGGCTATGGCTACACCTTC. Its translation is CASSQGGGAGYGYTF.

This sequence joins TRBV5-5 and TRBJ2-2; TRBD1 is a possible D gene (6 bases). V was trimmed by 5 bases and J by 4 bases, leaving 18 bases between them. Germline V gene lookup returns CDR1 SGHKS and CDR2 YYEKEE (reference sequence). This CDR3 is built from 16 residues. CDR3 nucleotides: TGTGCCAGCAGATCGACAGGTTGGGGGTTCACCGGGGAGCTGTTTTTT. Encoded protein: CASRSTGWGFTGELFF.

The V call is TRBV27, the J call TRBJ2-3; 7 nucleotides agree with TRBD2. V lost 3 bases and J lost 6; bases outside the gene matches: 3. The CDR3 totals 13 residues. Germline CDR1 and CDR2: MNHEY and SMNVEV (reference sequence). The CDR3 DNA reads TGTGCCAGCAGTTTTGGGGACTACGATACGCAGTATTTT. Its translation is CASSFGDYDTQYF.

This chain links TRBV28 with TRBJ2-1; 8 positions agree with TRBD2. Germline lookup yields CDR1 MDHEN and CDR2 SYDVKM. This CDR3 has 16 residues. Trimming took 1 base from V and 7 from J; bases not matched to a gene: 9. CDR3 sequence (DNA): TGTGCCAGCAGTTTATTCTCCAGCGGGAGCAGGAATGAGCAGTTCTTC. This codes for CASSLFSSGSRNEQFF.